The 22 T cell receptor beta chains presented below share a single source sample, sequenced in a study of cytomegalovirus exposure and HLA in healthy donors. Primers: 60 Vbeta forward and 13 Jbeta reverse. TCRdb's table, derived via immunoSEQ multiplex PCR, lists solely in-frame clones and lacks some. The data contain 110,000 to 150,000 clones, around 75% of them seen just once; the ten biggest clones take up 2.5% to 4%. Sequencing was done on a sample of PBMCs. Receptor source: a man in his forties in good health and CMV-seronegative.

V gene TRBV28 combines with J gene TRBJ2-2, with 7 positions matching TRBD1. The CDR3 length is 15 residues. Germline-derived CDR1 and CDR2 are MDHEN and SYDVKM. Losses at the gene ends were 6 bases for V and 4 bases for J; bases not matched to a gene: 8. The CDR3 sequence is CASRILQGSTGELFF. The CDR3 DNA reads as TGTGCCAGCAGAATACTACAGGGGAGCACCGGGGAGCTGTTTTTT.

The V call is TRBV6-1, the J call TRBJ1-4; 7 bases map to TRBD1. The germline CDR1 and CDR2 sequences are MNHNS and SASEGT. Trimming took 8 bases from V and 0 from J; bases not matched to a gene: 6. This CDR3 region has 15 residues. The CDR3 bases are TGTGCCAGCCGAAGGGGGCCTGCAACTAATGAAAAACTGTTTTTT. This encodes CASRRGPATNEKLFF.

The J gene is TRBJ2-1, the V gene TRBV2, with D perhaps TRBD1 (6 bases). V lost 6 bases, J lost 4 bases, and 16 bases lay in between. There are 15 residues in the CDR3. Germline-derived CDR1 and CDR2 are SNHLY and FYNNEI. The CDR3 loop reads CASSLDSSKYNEQFF. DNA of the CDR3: TGTGCCAGCAGCCTGGACAGCAGTAAGTACAATGAGCAGTTCTTC.

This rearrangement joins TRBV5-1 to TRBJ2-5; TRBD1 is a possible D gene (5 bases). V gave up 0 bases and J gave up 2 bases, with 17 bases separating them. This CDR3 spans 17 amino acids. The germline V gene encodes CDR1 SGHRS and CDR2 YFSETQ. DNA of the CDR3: TGCGCCAGCAGCTTGGGGGGCACTCCAGGTCCACAAGAGACCCAGTACTTC. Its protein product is CASSLGGTPGPQETQYF.

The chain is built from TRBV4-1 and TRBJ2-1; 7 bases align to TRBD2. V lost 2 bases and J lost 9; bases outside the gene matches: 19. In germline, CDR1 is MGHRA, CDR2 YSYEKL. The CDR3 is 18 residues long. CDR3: CASSQTLRLADTRGEQFF. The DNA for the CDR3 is TGCGCCAGCAGCCAAACCCTCCGGCTAGCGGACACCAGAGGTGAGCAGTTCTTC.

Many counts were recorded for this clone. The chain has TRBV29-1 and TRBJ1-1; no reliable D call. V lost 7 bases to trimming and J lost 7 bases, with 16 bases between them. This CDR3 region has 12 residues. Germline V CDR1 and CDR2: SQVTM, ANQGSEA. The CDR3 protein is CSAADGSFEAFF. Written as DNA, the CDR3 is TGCAGCGCCGCGGACGGGAGCTTTGAAGCTTTCTTT.

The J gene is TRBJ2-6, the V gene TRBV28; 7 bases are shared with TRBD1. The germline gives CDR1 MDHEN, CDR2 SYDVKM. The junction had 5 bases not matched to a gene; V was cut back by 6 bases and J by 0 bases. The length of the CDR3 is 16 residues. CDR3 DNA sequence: TGTGCCAGCAGCCGGGACAGATCCTCTGGGGCCAACGTCCTGACTTTC. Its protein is CASSRDRSSGANVLTF.

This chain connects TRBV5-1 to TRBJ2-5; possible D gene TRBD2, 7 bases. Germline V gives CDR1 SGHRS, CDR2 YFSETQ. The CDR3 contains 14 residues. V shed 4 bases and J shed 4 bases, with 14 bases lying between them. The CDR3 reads CASSAGDIGETQYF. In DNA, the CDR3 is TGCGCCAGCAGCGCGGGGGACATAGGAGAGACCCAGTACTTC.

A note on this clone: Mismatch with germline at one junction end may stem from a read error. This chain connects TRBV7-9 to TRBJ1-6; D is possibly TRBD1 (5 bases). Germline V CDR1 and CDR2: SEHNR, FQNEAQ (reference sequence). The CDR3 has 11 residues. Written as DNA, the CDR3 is TGTTCCAGCAGAGGGGATTCACCCCTCCACTTT. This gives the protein CSSRGDSPLHF.

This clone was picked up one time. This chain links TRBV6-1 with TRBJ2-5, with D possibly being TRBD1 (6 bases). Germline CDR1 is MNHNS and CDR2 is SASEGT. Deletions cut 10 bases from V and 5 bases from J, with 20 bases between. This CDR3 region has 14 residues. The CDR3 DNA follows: TGTGCCACGAGCAGGACCCCCACAGGGGAGACCCAGTACTTC. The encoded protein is CATSRTPTGETQYF.

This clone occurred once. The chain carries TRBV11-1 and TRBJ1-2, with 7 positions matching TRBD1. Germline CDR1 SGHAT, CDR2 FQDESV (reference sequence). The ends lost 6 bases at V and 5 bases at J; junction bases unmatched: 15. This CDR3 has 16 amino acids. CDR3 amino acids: CASSLPGTEDIYGYTF. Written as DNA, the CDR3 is TGTGCCAGCAGTCTTCCAGGGACAGAGGACATTTATGGCTACACCTTC.

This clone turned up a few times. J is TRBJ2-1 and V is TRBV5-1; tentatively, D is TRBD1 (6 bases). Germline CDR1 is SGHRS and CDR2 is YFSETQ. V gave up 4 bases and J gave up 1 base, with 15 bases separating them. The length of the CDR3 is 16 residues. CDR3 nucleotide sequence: TGCGCCAGCAGCCTGTGGACAGCCGGTTCCTACAATGAGCAGTTCTTC. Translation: CASSLWTAGSYNEQFF.

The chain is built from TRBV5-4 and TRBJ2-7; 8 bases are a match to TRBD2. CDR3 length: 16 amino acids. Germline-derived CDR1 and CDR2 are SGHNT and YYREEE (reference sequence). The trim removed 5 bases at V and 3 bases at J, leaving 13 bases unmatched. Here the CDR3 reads CASSSTSGTPYYEQYF. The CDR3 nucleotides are TGTGCCAGCAGTTCTACTAGCGGAACACCTTACTACGAGCAGTACTTC. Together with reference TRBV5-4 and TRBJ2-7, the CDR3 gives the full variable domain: ETGVTQSPTHLIKTRGQQVTLRCSSQSGHNTVSWYQQALGQGPQFIFQYYREEENGRGNFPPRFSGLQFPNYSSELNVNALELDDSALYLCASSSTSGTPYYEQYFGPGTRLTVT.

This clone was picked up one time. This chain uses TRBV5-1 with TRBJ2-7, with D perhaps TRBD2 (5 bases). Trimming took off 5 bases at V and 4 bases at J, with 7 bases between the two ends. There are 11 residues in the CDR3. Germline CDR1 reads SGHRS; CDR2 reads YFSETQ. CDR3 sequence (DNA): TGCGCCAGCAGACGGGATTACGAGCAGTACTTC. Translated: CASRRDYEQYF.

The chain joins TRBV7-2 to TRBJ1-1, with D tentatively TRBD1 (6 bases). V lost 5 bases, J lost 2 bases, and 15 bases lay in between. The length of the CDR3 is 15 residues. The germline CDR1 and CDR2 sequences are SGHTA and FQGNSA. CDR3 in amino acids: CASSGRQAINTEAFF. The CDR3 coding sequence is TGTGCCAGCAGCGGAAGACAGGCGATTAACACTGAAGCTTTCTTT.

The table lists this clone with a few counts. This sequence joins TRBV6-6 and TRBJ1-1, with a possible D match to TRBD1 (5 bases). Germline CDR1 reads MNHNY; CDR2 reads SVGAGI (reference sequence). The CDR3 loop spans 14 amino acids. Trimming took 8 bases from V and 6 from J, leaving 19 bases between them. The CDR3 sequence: CASGGVGGLSEAFF. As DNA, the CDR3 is TGTGCCAGCGGAGGTGTGGGGGGTTTATCTGAAGCTTTCTTT.

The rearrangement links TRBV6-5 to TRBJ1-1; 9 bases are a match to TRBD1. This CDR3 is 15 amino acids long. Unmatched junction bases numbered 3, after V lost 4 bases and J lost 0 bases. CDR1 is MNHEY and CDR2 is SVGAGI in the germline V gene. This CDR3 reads CASSWGQGMNTEAFF. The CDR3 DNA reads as TGTGCCAGCAGTTGGGGACAGGGCATGAACACTGAAGCTTTCTTT.

The CDR3 reads CASSTGFMNTEAFF. CDR3 in DNA: TGTGCCAGCAGCACAGGGTTTATGAACACTGAAGCTTTCTTT. The chain couples TRBV9 to TRBJ1-1; tentative D call: TRBD1 (6 bases). V lost 4 bases and J lost 0, with 10 bases in between. This CDR3 contains 14 residues. CDR1 and CDR2 (germline): SGDLS, YYNGEE.

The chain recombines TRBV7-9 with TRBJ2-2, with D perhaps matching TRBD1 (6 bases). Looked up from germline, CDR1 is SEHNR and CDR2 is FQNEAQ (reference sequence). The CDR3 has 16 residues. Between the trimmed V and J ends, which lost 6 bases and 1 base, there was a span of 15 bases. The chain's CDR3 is CASRQNRVQNTGELFF. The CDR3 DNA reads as TGTGCCAGCAGACAGAACAGGGTCCAGAACACCGGGGAGCTGTTTTTT. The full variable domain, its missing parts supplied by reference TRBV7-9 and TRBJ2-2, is DTGVSQNPRHKITKRGQNVTFRCDPISEHNRLYWYRQTLGQGPEFLTYFQNEAQLEKSRLLSDRFSAERPKGSFSTLEIQRTEQGDSAMYLCASRQNRVQNTGELFFGEGSRLTVL.

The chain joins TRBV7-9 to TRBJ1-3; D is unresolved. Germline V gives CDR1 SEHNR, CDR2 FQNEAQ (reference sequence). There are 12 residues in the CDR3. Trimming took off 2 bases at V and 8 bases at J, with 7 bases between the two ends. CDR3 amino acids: CASSLIPDTIYF. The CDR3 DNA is TGTGCCAGCAGCTTAATCCCGGACACCATATATTTT.

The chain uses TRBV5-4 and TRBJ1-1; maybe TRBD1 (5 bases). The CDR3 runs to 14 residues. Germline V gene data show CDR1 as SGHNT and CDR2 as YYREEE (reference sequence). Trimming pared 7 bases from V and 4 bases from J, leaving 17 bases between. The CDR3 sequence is CASFLTGGVTEAFF. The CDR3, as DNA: TGTGCCAGCTTCCTCACCGGGGGGGTCACTGAAGCTTTCTTT. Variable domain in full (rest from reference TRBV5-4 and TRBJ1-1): ETGVTQSPTHLIKTRGQQVTLRCSSQSGHNTVSWYQQALGQGPQFIFQYYREEENGRGNFPPRFSGLQFPNYSSELNVNALELDDSALYLCASFLTGGVTEAFFGQGTRLTVV.

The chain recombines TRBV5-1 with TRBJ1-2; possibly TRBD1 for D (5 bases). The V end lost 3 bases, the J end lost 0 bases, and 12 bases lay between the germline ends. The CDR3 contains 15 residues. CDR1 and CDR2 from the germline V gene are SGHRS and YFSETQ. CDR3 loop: CASSSQGQANYGYTF. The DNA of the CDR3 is TGCGCCAGCAGCTCCCAGGGCCAAGCTAACTATGGCTACACCTTC.